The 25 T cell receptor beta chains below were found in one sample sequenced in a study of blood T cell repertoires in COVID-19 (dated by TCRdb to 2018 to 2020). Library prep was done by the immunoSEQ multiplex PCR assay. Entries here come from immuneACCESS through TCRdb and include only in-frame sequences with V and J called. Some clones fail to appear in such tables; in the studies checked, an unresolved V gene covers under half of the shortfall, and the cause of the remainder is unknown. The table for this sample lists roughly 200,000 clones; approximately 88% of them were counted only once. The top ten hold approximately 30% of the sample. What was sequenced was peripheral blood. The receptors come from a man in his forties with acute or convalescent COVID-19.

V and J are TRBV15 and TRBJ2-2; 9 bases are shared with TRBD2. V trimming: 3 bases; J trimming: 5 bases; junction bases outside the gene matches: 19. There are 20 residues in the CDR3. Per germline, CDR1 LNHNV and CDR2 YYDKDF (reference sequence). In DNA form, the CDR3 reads TGTGCCACCAGCAGGACACCGGGACTAGCCGCTCCCGGAGGTACCGGGGAGCTGTTTTTT. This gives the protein CATSRTPGLAAPGGTGELFF.

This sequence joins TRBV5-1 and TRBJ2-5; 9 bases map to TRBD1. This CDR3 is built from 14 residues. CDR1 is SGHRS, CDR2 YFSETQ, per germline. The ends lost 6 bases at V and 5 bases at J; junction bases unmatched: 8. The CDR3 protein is CASKQGQGGETQYF. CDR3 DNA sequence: TGCGCCAGCAAGCAGGGACAGGGAGGCGAGACCCAGTACTTC.

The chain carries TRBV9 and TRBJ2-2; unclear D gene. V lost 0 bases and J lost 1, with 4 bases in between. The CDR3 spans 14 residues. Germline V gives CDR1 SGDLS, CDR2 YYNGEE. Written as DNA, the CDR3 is TGTGCCAGCAGCGTAGGACAGAACACCGGGGAGCTGTTTTTT. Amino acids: CASSVGQNTGELFF.

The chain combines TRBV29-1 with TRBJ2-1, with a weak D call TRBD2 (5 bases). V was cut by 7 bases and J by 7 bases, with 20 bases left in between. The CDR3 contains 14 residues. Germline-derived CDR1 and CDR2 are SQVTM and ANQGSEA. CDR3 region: CSALDLAGRNEQFF. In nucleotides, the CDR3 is TGCAGCGCCCTGGACTTGGCTGGGCGGAATGAGCAGTTCTTC.

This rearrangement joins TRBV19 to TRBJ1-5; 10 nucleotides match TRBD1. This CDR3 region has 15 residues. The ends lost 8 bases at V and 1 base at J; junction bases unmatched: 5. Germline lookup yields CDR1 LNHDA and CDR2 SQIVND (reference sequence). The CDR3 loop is CASARGQGSNQPQHF. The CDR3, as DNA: TGTGCCAGTGCTAGGGGACAGGGGAGCAATCAGCCCCAGCATTTT. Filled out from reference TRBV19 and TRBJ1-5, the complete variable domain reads DGGITQSPKYLFRKEGQNVTLSCEQNLNHDAMYWYRQDPGQGLRLIYYSQIVNDFQKGDIAEGYSVSREKKESFPLTVTSAQKNPTAFYLCASARGQGSNQPQHFGDGTRLSIL.

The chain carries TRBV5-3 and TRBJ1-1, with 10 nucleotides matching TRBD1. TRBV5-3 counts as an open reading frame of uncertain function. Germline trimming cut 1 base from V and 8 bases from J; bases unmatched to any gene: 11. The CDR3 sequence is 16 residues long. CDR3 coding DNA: TGTGCCAGAAGCTTGTCGGACAGGGGGTTGGCCCCGGAAGCTTTCTTT. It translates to CARSLSDRGLAPEAFF.

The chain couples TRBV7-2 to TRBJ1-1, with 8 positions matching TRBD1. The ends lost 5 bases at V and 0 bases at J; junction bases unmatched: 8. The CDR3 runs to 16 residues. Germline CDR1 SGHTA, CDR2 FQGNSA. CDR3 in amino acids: CASSPLRTGMNTEAFF. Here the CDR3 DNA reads TGTGCCAGCAGCCCTTTACGGACAGGGATGAACACTGAAGCTTTCTTT.

The CDR3 loop reads CASSLVGNTGELFF. The CDR3 bases are TGTGCCAGCAGCTTAGTCGGGAACACCGGGGAGCTGTTTTTT. The V gene is TRBV7-7, the J gene TRBJ2-2; no clear D. The V gene lost 1 base and the J gene lost 1 base, with 4 bases spanning the gap. CDR1 is SSHAT, CDR2 FNYEAQ, per germline (reference sequence). This CDR3 contains 14 residues.

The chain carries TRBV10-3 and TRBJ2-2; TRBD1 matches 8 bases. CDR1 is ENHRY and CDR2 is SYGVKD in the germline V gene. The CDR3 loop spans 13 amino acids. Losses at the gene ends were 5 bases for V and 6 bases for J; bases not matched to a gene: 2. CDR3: CAISPQGAGELFF. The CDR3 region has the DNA TGTGCCATCAGTCCACAGGGGGCCGGGGAGCTGTTTTTT.

The DNA for the CDR3 is TGCGCCAGCAGCAAACGGGCCAGCGGGAGCACCGGGGAGCTGTTTTTT. Translated: CASSKRASGSTGELFF. The chain is built from TRBV4-3 and TRBJ2-2; 8 bases align to TRBD2. The CDR3 covers 16 residues. With 5 bases clipped from V and 4 bases from J, the junction kept 9 bases outside the gene matches. Germline values: CDR1 LGHNA, CDR2 YSLEER.

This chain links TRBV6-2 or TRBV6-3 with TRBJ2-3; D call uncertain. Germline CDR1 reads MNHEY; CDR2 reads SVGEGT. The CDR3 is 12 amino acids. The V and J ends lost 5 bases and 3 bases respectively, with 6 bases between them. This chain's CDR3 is CASSPGTDTQYF. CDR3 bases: TGTGCCAGCAGTCCCGGTACAGATACGCAGTATTTT.

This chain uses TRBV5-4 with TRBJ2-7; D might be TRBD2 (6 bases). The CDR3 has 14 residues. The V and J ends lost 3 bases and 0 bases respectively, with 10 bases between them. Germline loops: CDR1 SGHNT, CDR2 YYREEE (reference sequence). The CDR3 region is CASSSGGNSYEQYF. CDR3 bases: TGTGCCAGCAGCTCAGGAGGGAACTCCTACGAGCAGTACTTC.

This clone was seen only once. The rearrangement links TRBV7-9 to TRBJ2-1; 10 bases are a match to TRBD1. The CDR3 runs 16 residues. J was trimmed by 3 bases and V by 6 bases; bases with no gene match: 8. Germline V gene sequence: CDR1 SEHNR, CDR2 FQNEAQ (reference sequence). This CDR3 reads CASRDLGQGGYNEQFF. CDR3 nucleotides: TGTGCCAGCAGGGACTTAGGACAGGGGGGCTACAATGAGCAGTTCTTC.

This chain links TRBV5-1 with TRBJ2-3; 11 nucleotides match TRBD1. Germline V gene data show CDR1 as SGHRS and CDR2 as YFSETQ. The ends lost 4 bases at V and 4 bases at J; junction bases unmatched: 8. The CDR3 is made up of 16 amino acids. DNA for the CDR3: TGCGCCAGCAGCGCTGGACAGGGGGCGCGGTCAGATACGCAGTATTTT. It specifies CASSAGQGARSDTQYF. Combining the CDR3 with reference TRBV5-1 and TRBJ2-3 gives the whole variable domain KAGVTQTPRYLIKTRGQQVTLSCSPISGHRSVSWYQQTPGQGLQFLFEYFSETQRNKGNFPGRFSGRQFSNSRSEMNVSTLELGDSALYLCASSAGQGARSDTQYFGPGTRLTVL.

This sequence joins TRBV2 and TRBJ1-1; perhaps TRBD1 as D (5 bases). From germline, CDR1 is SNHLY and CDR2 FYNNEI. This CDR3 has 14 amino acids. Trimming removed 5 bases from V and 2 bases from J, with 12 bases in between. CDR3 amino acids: CASSSLGGNTEAFF. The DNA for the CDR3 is TGTGCCAGCAGTAGCCTCGGGGGTAACACTGAAGCTTTCTTT. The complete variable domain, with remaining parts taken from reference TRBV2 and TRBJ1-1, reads EPEVTQTPSHQVTQMGQEVILRCVPISNHLYFYWYRQILGQKVEFLVSFYNNEISEKSEIFDDQFSVERPDGSNFTLKIRSTKLEDSAMYFCASSSLGGNTEAFFGQGTRLTVV.

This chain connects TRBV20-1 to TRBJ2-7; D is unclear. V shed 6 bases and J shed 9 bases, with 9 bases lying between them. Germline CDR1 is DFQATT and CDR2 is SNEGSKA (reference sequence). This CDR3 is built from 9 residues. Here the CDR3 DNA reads TGCAGTGCCCTCCCGGGGCAGTACTTC. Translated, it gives CSALPGQYF.

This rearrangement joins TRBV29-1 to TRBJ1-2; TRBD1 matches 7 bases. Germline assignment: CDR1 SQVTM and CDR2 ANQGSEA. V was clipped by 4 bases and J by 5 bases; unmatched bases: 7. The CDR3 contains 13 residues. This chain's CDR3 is CSVGTGELYGYTF. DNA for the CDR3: TGCAGCGTTGGGACAGGCGAACTATATGGCTACACCTTC.

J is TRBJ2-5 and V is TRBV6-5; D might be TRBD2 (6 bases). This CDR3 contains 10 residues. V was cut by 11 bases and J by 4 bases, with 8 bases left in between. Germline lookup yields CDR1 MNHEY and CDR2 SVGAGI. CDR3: CAGGRETQYF. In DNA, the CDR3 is TGTGCCGGGGGGAGAGAGACCCAGTACTTC.

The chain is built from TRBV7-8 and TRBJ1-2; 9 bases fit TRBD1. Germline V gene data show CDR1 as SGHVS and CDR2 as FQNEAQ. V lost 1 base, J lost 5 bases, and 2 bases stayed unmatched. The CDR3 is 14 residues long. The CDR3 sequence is CASSLGQGEYGYTF. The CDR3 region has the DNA TGTGCCAGCAGCTTAGGACAGGGGGAATATGGCTACACCTTC.

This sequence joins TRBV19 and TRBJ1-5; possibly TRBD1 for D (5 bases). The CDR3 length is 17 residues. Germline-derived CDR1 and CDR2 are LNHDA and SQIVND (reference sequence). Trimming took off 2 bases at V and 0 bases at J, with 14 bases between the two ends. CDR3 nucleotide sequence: TGTGCCAGTAGTATAAATCGACAGCGCCGTAGCAATCAGCCCCAGCATTTT. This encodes CASSINRQRRSNQPQHF.

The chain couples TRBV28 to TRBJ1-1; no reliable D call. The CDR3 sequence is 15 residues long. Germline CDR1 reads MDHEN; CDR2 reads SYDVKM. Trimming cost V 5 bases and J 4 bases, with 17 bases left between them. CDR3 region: CASSPSSAGSTEAFF. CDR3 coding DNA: TGTGCCAGCAGTCCGAGTAGTGCGGGGTCCACTGAAGCTTTCTTT.

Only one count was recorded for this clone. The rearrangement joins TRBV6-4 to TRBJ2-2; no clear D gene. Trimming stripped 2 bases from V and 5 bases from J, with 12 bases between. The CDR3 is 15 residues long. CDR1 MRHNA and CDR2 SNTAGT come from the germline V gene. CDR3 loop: CASSDVFGSTGELFF. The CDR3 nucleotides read TGTGCCAGCAGTGACGTATTCGGTAGTACCGGGGAGCTGTTTTTT.

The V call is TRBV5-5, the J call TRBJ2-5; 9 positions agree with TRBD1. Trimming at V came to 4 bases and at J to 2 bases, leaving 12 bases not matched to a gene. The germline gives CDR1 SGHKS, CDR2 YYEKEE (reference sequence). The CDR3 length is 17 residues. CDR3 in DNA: TGTGCCAGCAGCCCAACCCAGGACAGGGGAAGGCAAGAGACCCAGTACTTC. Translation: CASSPTQDRGRQETQYF.

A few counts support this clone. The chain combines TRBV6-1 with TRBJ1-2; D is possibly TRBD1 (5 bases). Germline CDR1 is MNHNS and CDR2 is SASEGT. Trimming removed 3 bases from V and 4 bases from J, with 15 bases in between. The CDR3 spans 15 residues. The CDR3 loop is CASSESGGDSYGYTF. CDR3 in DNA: TGTGCCAGCAGTGAGTCAGGAGGGGATAGCTATGGCTACACCTTC.

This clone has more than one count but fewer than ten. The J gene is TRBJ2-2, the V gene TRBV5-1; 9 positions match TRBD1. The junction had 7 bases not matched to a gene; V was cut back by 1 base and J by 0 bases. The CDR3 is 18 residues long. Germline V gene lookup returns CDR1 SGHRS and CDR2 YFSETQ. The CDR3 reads CASSLTGQGSPNTGELFF. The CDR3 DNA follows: TGCGCCAGCAGCTTGACGGGACAGGGTTCCCCGAACACCGGGGAGCTGTTTTTT.